This T cell receptor (beta chain) derives from a study of T-cell reconstitution after alpha-beta-depleted transplantation in children. Study conclusions and caveats: Surviving recipient T cells and thymic progenitors produced the high day-60 TCRbeta diversity seen in some patients.

For this clonotype: Its antigen is currently unknown.

The TCRbeta library incorporated unique molecular identifiers. MiXCR was run by TCRdb on the PCR reads, yielding one entry per CDR3 protein. The sample has about 110,000 distinct CDR3 sequences, 10% seen once. The CDR3 runs to 16 residues. Germline CDR1 is SNHLY and CDR2 is FYNNEI. V was pared by 2 bases and J by 5 bases, with 8 bases of the junction left unmatched. The rearrangement joins TRBV2 to TRBJ2-5; 10 bases line up with TRBD2. The sequencing here drew on PBMCs, taken before TCRalphabeta/CD19-depleted stem cell transplant. This TCR was recovered from a boy under 10 years old with acute lymphoblastic leukemia, due to receive a stem cell transplant. The CDR3 sequence: CASSERLAGAAETQYF. The CDR3 nucleotides are TGTGCCAGCAGTGAAAGGCTAGCGGGAGCCGCGGAGACCCAGTACTTC.